Listed below are T cell receptor beta chains from one sample, sequenced in a study of cytomegalovirus exposure and HLA in healthy donors. Sequencing used immunoSEQ multiplex PCR; TCRdb keeps in-frame clones, though not all of them. The sample gives approximately 110,000 clones, roughly three quarters of which show up once; 1.3% is in the top ten. Sequencing used PBMCs. Receptors were obtained from a man aged 40-55 years in good health and CMV-seronegative. The CDR3 runs from the conserved cysteine through the conserved F or W. A D gene is named only where the DNA matches it firmly. Where a row states a size, it is once, few, many or the class of an expanded clone; other rows omit it.

>TRBV7-6|TRBJ2-7|.|.
TGTGCCAGCAGCTTAGCGTTAGGGGCCCACGAGCAGTACTTC
CASSLALGAHEQYF
>TRBV2|TRBJ2-7|TRBD2|.
TGTGCCAGCAGTGGGGTAGCGGGAGGACGAAACTCCTACGAGCAGTACTTC
CASSGVAGGRNSYEQYF
>TRBV7-9|TRBJ1-4|.|.
TGTGCCAGCAGCTTCGTGCGGGATAATGAAAAACTGTTTTTT
CASSFVRDNEKLFF
>TRBV2|TRBJ1-2|TRBD1|.
TGTGCCAGCAGTGACTCAAGTGGGGGACAGGGATACTATGGCTACACCTTC
CASSDSSGGQGYYGYTF
>TRBV30|TRBJ1-2|.|.
TGTGCCTGGAGTCAAACCCAGGGCGGCTACACCTTC
CAWSQTQGGYTF
>TRBV7-9|TRBJ1-1|.|few
TGTGCCAGCAGCTTTCGCAGGGCCGGCGAAGCTTTCTTT
CASSFRRAGEAFF
>TRBV6-5|TRBJ2-7|.|.
TGTGCCAGCAGTTGGGCAGGGTGGGACGAGCAGTACTTC
CASSWAGWDEQYF
>TRBV7-2|TRBJ2-5|TRBD1|few
TGTGCCAGCAGAGCGTACCGGGACAGGGGGCCCCAAGAGACCCAGTACTTC
CASRAYRDRGPQETQYF
>TRBV5-1|TRBJ2-5|.|.
TGCGCCAGCAGGAAACTTTCCCAAGAGACCCAGTACTTC
CASRKLSQETQYF
>TRBV2|TRBJ2-1|TRBD2|few
TGTGCCAGCAGTGAAAGGGTAGCGGGGGGGAAGAAGAATGAGCAGTTCTTC
CASSERVAGGKKNEQFF
>TRBV19|TRBJ2-1|TRBD1|.
TGTGCCAGTAGTGCCCCCGGGACAGGAGTCAATGAGCAGTTCTTC
CASSAPGTGVNEQFF
>TRBV12-5|TRBJ2-4|.|.
TGTGCTAGTGAGGCGGGCCTCAAAAACATTCAGTACTTC
CASEAGLKNIQYF
>TRBV6-1|TRBJ1-2|.|.
TGTGCCAGCAGTGAAGCGAAGGGGGTCTGGGGCTACACCTTC
CASSEAKGVWGYTF
>TRBV7-6|TRBJ2-7|.|.
TGTGCCAGCAGCTTATGGGCAGGCCCCTCCTACGAGCAGTACTTC
CASSLWAGPSYEQYF
>TRBV28|TRBJ2-3|TRBD2|.
TGTGCCAGCAGTTTAAGTCTGGGACTAGGTGGTTTTGATACGCAGTATTTT
CASSLSLGLGGFDTQYF
>TRBV7-6|TRBJ2-7|.|.
TGTGCCAGCAGCTTAGCGCAGGCAGGTTCCTACGAGCAGTACTTC
CASSLAQAGSYEQYF
>TRBV7-9|TRBJ1-4|.|few
TGTGCCTCCGGGGGGGTTGAAAAACTGTTTTTT
CASGGVEKLFF
>TRBV27|TRBJ2-6|.|.
TGTGCCAGCAGCCTCTCTGGGGCCAACGTCCTGACTTTC
CASSLSGANVLTF